In its sample, the clone carrying this T cell receptor (beta chain) was seen once. This sample is drawn from a study of shared clonotypes between healthy human individuals. In the sorted-subset replicate PCRs, around 200 ng DNA, 29,000 or so T cell genomes, was used. The method was immunoSEQ multiplex PCR; TCRdb's version includes in-frame clones alone and lacks a portion of them. The repertoire has roughly 400,000 clones, about 97% of them found once; the top ten carry approximately 0.3%. Germline values: CDR1 LNHNV, CDR2 YYDKDF (reference sequence). This CDR3 comprises 16 residues. V trimming: 3 bases; J trimming: 8 bases; junction bases outside the gene matches: 11.

This clonotype was sampled from a man aged 30 to 39 in good health. The rearrangement joins TRBV15 to TRBJ2-1, with 9 bases identical to TRBD2. The sequenced material came from memory CD8+ T cells sorted from blood. Subset noted: CD45RO+ cells pooled with CCR7-negative TemRA cells. The CDR3 reads CATSRPPAGGSDEQFF. CDR3 coding DNA: TGTGCCACCAGCAGGCCCCCAGCGGGAGGCTCCGATGAGCAGTTCTTC.